These 6 T cell receptor beta chains originate from one sample sequenced in a study of T cells in Graves' hyperthyroidism and ophthalmopathy. Amplification targeted TCR beta CDR3 regions from RNA transcripts. First-round RT-PCR targeting the TCR CDR3 was performed with the HTBI primer set. TCRdb processed the multiplex PCR reads anew with MiXCR; each CDR3 protein has one entry. The sample lists more than 450,000 distinct CDR3 sequences, about 15% occurring once. The sequenced sample consisted of blood. The receptor source for this set is a woman aged 40 to 50 with Graves' hyperthyroidism.

This clonotype has just a few counts. The chain has TRBV20-1 and TRBJ2-4; D is unresolved. This CDR3 is 11 amino acids long. Trimming took 4 bases from V and 5 from J, leaving 6 bases between them. Germline V gene data show CDR1 as DFQATT and CDR2 as SNEGSKA (reference sequence). Here the CDR3 reads CSAIRENIQYF. The CDR3 bases are TGCAGTGCTATTCGGGAAAACATTCAGTACTTC.

There are many counts of this clonotype. The rearrangement uses TRBV27 and TRBJ2-3; 8 positions match TRBD1. This CDR3 has 17 amino acids. Trimming at V came to 7 bases and at J to 0 bases, leaving 12 bases not matched to a gene. Germline assignment: CDR1 MNHEY and CDR2 SMNVEV (reference sequence). CDR3 amino acids: CASNSPSGGSSTDTQYF. The CDR3 DNA reads as TGTGCCAGCAATTCACCTTCAGGGGGCTCTAGCACAGATACGCAGTATTTT.

The V gene is TRBV7-6, the J gene TRBJ1-1; 11 nucleotides agree with TRBD1. The CDR3 contains 14 residues. Germline values: CDR1 SGHVS, CDR2 FNYEAQ. V was clipped by 5 bases and J by 9 bases; unmatched bases: 8. CDR3: CASSRTGGELKAFF. CDR3 sequence (DNA): TGTGCCAGCAGCAGGACAGGGGGCGAATTAAAAGCTTTCTTT.

This clonotype was observed once. Relative to the germline gene, one junction end is altered; a read error may explain this. The rearrangement uses TRBV18 and TRBJ1-4, with D possibly being TRBD1 (5 bases). The CDR3 extends over 12 amino acids. Germline values: CDR1 KGHSH, CDR2 LQKENI. The CDR3 sequence is CASSPGGEKPFF. CDR3 DNA sequence: TGTGCCAGCTCACCAGGGGGTGAAAAACCGTTTTTT.

This clonotype was recorded only once. V usage is TRBV20-1 and J usage is TRBJ2-7; 10 bases line up with TRBD2. There are 14 residues in the CDR3. V lost 4 bases to trimming and J lost 5 bases; unmatched junction nucleotides: 8. Looked up from germline, CDR1 is DFQATT and CDR2 is SNEGSKA (reference sequence). CDR3 DNA: TGCAGTGCTACATACGCTACTAGCGGGAACGAGCAGTACTTC. This sequence encodes CSATYATSGNEQYF.

This clonotype appeared a few times. J is TRBJ2-5 and V is TRBV20-1; 7 bases are a match to TRBD2. V lost 3 bases to trimming and J lost 5 bases; unmatched junction nucleotides: 6. The V gene's germline CDR1 is DFQATT and CDR2 SNEGSKA (reference sequence). The CDR3 extends over 13 amino acids. Here the CDR3 reads CSARAAGWETQYF. The CDR3 DNA reads as TGCAGTGCTAGGGCAGCGGGATGGGAGACCCAGTACTTC.